The clone carrying this T cell receptor (beta chain) was observed a few times. The data originate from a study of T cells in localized non-small cell lung cancer. CDR1 is SGDLS, CDR2 YYNGEE, per germline. The CDR3 consists of 13 residues. Losses at the gene ends were 6 bases for V and 0 bases for J; bases not matched to a gene: 3. The table came from immunoSEQ multiplex PCR; TCRdb's copy has only in-frame clones and leaves some out. This table holds more than 3,000 clones, approximately 19% found once. This material consisted of lung tumor tissue, taken before any cancer treatment. The receptor comes from a woman between 35 and 75 years old with stage III squamous cell lung carcinoma. The chain employs TRBV9 and TRBJ2-7, with TRBD2 matching 7 bases. CDR3: CASTQRDSYEQYF. Here the CDR3 DNA reads TGTGCCAGCACCCAGCGGGACTCCTACGAGCAGTACTTC.